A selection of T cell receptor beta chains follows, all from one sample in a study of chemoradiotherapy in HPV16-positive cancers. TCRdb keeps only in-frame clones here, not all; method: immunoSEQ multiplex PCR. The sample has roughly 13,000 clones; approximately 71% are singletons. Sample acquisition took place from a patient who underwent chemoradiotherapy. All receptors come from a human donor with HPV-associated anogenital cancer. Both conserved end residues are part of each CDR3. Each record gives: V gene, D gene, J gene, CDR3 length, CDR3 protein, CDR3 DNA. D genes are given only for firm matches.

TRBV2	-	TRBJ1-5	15	CARGPKDGSNQPQHF	TGTGCCAGAGGGCCCAAGGACGGCAGCAATCAGCCCCAGCATTTT
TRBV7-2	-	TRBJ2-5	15	CASSLGYRVGETQYF	TGTGCCAGCAGCTTAGGATATCGGGTAGGGGAGACCCAGTACTTC
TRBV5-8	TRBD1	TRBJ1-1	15	CASSSDRGRNTEAFF	TGTGCCAGCAGCTCGGACAGGGGGCGGAACACTGAAGCTTTCTTT
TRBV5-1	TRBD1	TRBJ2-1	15	CASSLPTGNDNEQFF	TGCGCCAGCAGCTTGCCGACAGGGAACGACAATGAGCAGTTCTTC
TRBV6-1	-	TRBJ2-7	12	CASSDTSYEQYF	TGTGCCAGCAGTGACACCTCCTACGAGCAGTACTTC
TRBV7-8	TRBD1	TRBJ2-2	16	CASSSLRDSITGELFF	TGTGCCAGCAGCTCGCTCCGGGACAGCATCACCGGGGAGCTGTTTTTT
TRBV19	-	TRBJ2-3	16	CASSWGGTGLTDTQYF	TGTGCCAGTAGTTGGGGGGGGACAGGCCTCACAGATACGCAGTATTTT
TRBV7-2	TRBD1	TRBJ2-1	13	CASSLRTGNEQFF	TGTGCCAGCAGCTTACGGACAGGGAATGAGCAGTTCTTC
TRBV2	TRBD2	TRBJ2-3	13	CASKGLATDTQYF	TGTGCCAGCAAGGGACTAGCGACAGATACGCAGTATTTT
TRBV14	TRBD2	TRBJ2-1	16	CASSQDWSGVYNEQFF	TGTGCCAGCAGCCAAGACTGGAGCGGGGTGTACAATGAGCAGTTCTTC
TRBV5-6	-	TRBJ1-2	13	CASSLEGSYGYTF	TGTGCCAGCAGCTTGGAGGGCAGCTATGGCTACACCTTC
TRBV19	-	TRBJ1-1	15	CASSPAGNMNTEAFF	TGTGCCAGTAGCCCCGCAGGGAACATGAACACTGAAGCTTTCTTT
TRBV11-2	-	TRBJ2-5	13	CASSLYPSETQYF	TGTGCCAGCAGCTTATATCCCTCGGAGACCCAGTACTTC
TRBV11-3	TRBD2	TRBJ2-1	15	CASSLGPAGDNEQFF	TGTGCCAGCAGCTTAGGGCCAGCGGGGGACAATGAGCAGTTCTTC
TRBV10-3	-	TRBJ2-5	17	CAISGLQGRVPAETQYF	TGTGCCATCAGTGGGCTCCAAGGGCGGGTACCGGCGGAGACCCAGTACTTC